One sample yielded the 19 T cell receptor beta chains listed below, sequenced in a study of blood T cell repertoires in COVID-19. The repertoire was sequenced with immunoSEQ multiplex PCR; TCRdb's copy has only in-frame clones and lacks some. The table records about 320,000 clones, around 85% of them present only once. The sequenced sample consisted of PBMCs or T cells enriched from blood (not recorded which). These receptors originate from a woman aged 30 to 39 who had been exposed to COVID-19.

The chain links TRBV29-1 to TRBJ1-1; tentative D call: TRBD1 (5 bases). This CDR3 has 12 amino acids. The germline V gene has CDR1 SQVTM and CDR2 ANQGSEA. DNA for the CDR3: TGCACAGCAGGGAATGGGATCACTGAAGCTTTCTTT. As protein: CTAGNGITEAFF.

The V gene is TRBV2, the J gene TRBJ2-3, with TRBD1 as a possible D gene (6 bases). Trimming took 8 bases from V and 2 from J, leaving 8 bases between them. Per germline, CDR1 SNHLY and CDR2 FYNNEI. This CDR3 has 12 residues. For the CDR3, the DNA is TGTGCCAGCGGGGGACACACAGATACGCAGTATTTT. Translation gives CASGGHTDTQYF.

The chain recombines TRBV6-5 with TRBJ2-3; 7 bases are a match to TRBD1. The CDR3 consists of 15 residues. Germline CDR1 and CDR2: MNHEY and SVGAGI. The junction had 9 bases not matched to a gene; V was cut back by 5 bases and J by 4 bases. In DNA, the CDR3 is TGTGCCAGCAGTAAACGGGGCCAGGGGGCAGATACGCAGTATTTT. Translating gives CASSKRGQGADTQYF.

J is TRBJ2-7 and V is TRBV7-9, with D perhaps matching TRBD1 (6 bases). This CDR3 is 13 amino acids long. The germline CDR1 and CDR2 sequences are SEHNR and FQNEAQ (reference sequence). V was trimmed by 0 bases and J by 7 bases, leaving 10 bases between them. The CDR3 loop reads CASSLAGAVEQYF. The CDR3 DNA follows: TGTGCCAGCAGCTTAGCGGGGGCAGTGGAGCAGTACTTC.

The chain uses TRBV5-1 and TRBJ1-3; D is unclear. The CDR3 runs 13 residues. Per the germline V gene, CDR1 is SGHRS and CDR2 is YFSETQ. V was cut by 2 bases and J by 7 bases, with 10 bases left in between. This chain's CDR3 is CASSLEGRNTIYF. The CDR3 DNA is TGCGCCAGCAGCTTAGAGGGTCGGAACACCATATATTTT.

This clone showed up just a few times. This chain's CDR3 is CASSLLRGAGGYTF. The DNA of the CDR3 is TGTGCCAGCAGTTTGTTGCGGGGGGCGGGTGGCTACACCTTC. The chain combines TRBV28 with TRBJ1-2; weak D call: TRBD1 (6 bases). CDR1 is MDHEN, CDR2 SYDVKM, per germline. Trimming removed 3 bases at V and 7 bases at J, with 15 bases between. This CDR3 spans 14 amino acids.

The rearrangement links TRBV30 to TRBJ1-1; TRBD1 matches 7 bases. The V segment lost 2 bases and the J segment 2 bases; nucleotides outside the gene matches: 14. There are 17 residues in the CDR3. Germline V gives CDR1 GTSNPN, CDR2 SVGIG (reference sequence). CDR3 region: CAWSWPTGVVSNTEAFF. The CDR3 nucleotides read TGTGCCTGGAGTTGGCCCACAGGGGTAGTAAGCAACACTGAAGCTTTCTTT.

The V call is TRBV2, the J call TRBJ2-2; D gene uncertain. CDR3 length equals 13 residues. Germline CDR1 is SNHLY and CDR2 is FYNNEI. Trimming removed 2 bases from V and 5 bases from J, with 6 bases in between. CDR3 DNA sequence: TGTGCCAGCAGTGAAATGGCAACCGGGGAGCTGTTTTTT. Translating gives CASSEMATGELFF.

V usage is TRBV5-1 and J usage is TRBJ2-5, with 12 bases fitting TRBD2. The germline V gene encodes CDR1 SGHRS and CDR2 YFSETQ. The CDR3 runs 14 residues. The trim removed 5 bases at V and 5 bases at J, leaving 4 bases unmatched. This CDR3 reads CASRLTSGRETQYF. Here the CDR3 DNA reads TGCGCCAGCAGACTTACTAGCGGGAGGGAGACCCAGTACTTC.

The chain combines TRBV2 with TRBJ2-1; a weak D match, TRBD1 (5 bases). V lost 4 bases and J 10 bases, leaving 17 bases between the germline ends. The CDR3 is 14 amino acids. The V gene's germline CDR1 is SNHLY and CDR2 FYNNEI. The CDR3 DNA reads TGTGCCAGCAGTGTCGTAACAAGTGGGGCAGAGCAGTTCTTC. Translated: CASSVVTSGAEQFF. The full variable domain, rest sourced from reference TRBV2 and TRBJ2-1, is EPEVTQTPSHQVTQMGQEVILRCVPISNHLYFYWYRQILGQKVEFLVSFYNNEISEKSEIFDDQFSVERPDGSNFTLKIRSTKLEDSAMYFCASSVVTSGAEQFFGPGTRLTVL.

This clone was seen more than once but under ten times. V is TRBV6-5 and J is TRBJ2-1; 10 bases fit TRBD2. The CDR3 is 15 residues long. Germline CDR1 MNHEY, CDR2 SVGAGI. Trimming removed 6 bases from V and 0 bases from J; junction bases left unmatched: 2. The CDR3 spells CASRASGSSYNEQFF. For the CDR3, the DNA is TGTGCCAGCAGAGCTAGCGGGAGCTCCTACAATGAGCAGTTCTTC.

V and J are TRBV28 and TRBJ2-7; the match to TRBD2 covers 9 bases. The CDR3 sequence is 14 residues long. CDR1 MDHEN and CDR2 SYDVKM come from the germline V gene. Trimming cost V 3 bases and J 2 bases; bases outside gene matches: 2. The chain's CDR3 is CASSFSGSTYEQYF. CDR3 DNA: TGTGCCAGCAGTTTTAGCGGGAGCACCTACGAGCAGTACTTC.

The chain couples TRBV19 to TRBJ1-2, with 8 bases that match TRBD1. V shed 5 bases and J 0 bases; nucleotides not matched to a gene: 5. CDR3 length: 15 amino acids. Looked up from germline, CDR1 is LNHDA and CDR2 is SQIVND (reference sequence). The CDR3 nucleotides read TGTGCCAGTAGTGGCGGACAGGGACCTAACTATGGCTACACCTTC. This codes for CASSGGQGPNYGYTF.

The J gene is TRBJ2-2, the V gene TRBV5-1, with D maybe TRBD1 (5 bases). The CDR3 has 15 residues. Trimming stripped 0 bases from V and 4 bases from J, with 10 bases between. Per germline, CDR1 SGHRS and CDR2 YFSETQ. CDR3 in DNA: TGCGCCAGCAGCTTGGTTCAGGGCCCCACCGGGGAGCTGTTTTTT. Translation: CASSLVQGPTGELFF.

The chain is built from TRBV7-3 and TRBJ2-7; D remains unclear. CDR1 is SGHTA, CDR2 FQGTGA, per germline. The V end was cut by 5 bases, the J end by 0 bases, with 8 bases between. This CDR3 contains 13 residues. CDR3 DNA: TGTGCCAGCAGCCTCACAAGCTCCTACGAGCAGTACTTC. Amino acid sequence: CASSLTSSYEQYF.

The chain is built from TRBV2 and TRBJ2-5; D possibly corresponds to TRBD1 (6 bases). Germline-derived CDR1 and CDR2 are SNHLY and FYNNEI. The CDR3 spans 14 residues. The V end was cut by 1 base, the J end by 4 bases, with 10 bases between. CDR3: CASSEGQGPETQYF. The CDR3 DNA follows: TGTGCCAGCAGTGAAGGGCAGGGGCCAGAGACCCAGTACTTC. Filled out from reference TRBV2 and TRBJ2-5, the complete variable domain reads EPEVTQTPSHQVTQMGQEVILRCVPISNHLYFYWYRQILGQKVEFLVSFYNNEISEKSEIFDDQFSVERPDGSNFTLKIRSTKLEDSAMYFCASSEGQGPETQYFGPGTRLLVL.

The chain is built from TRBV7-2 and TRBJ1-2; D not resolved. The CDR3 totals 14 residues. The germline V and J ends were trimmed by 1 base and 5 bases, with 11 bases remaining between them. Germline loops: CDR1 SGHTA, CDR2 FQGNSA. Written as DNA, the CDR3 is TGTGCCAGCAGCTTAGAGGTCGGAGAATATGGCTACACCTTC. Translated, it gives CASSLEVGEYGYTF.

Only one count was recorded for this clone. The rearrangement links TRBV7-9 to TRBJ1-2; 8 bases map to TRBD1. V lost 2 bases, J lost 0 bases, and 8 bases stayed unmatched. The CDR3 is made up of 17 amino acids. Germline assignment: CDR1 SEHNR and CDR2 FQNEAQ (reference sequence). The CDR3 region has the DNA TGTGCCAGCAGCTTACCCGGGCTGGGACAGGCTAACTATGGCTACACCTTC. It translates to CASSLPGLGQANYGYTF.

This chain joins TRBV2 and TRBJ1-5; 9 bases map to TRBD1. Germline V CDR1 and CDR2: SNHLY, FYNNEI. V shed 7 bases and J 6 bases; nucleotides not matched to a gene: 7. CDR3 length: 14 amino acids. The CDR3 DNA follows: TGTGCCAGCAAGGAGACAGGGGGTTTTCAGCCCCAGCATTTT. This codes for CASKETGGFQPQHF.